The T cell receptor beta chain under discussion was sequenced for a study of cytomegalovirus exposure and HLA in healthy donors. Study results and limitations: Later analysis found that TCR beta chains associated with HLA were more clonally expanded than other, equally common chains. Later analysis identified several of the most significant clusters that appeared linked to common viral pathogens. A highly shared variant cluster was judged a likely technical artifact.

This clone was recorded a few times. Its antigen is not identified. The PCR contained 60 Vbeta and 13 Jbeta primers. Generated by immunoSEQ multiplex PCR, the TCRdb table keeps only in-frame clones and is missing some. The repertoire holds tens of thousands of clones, approximately 80% seen once, with about 2% in the top ten. The material sequenced was PBMCs. This receptor was taken from a woman younger than 45 in good health and CMV-seronegative.

CDR3 protein: CASSVLNTEAFF. DNA for the CDR3: TGTGCCAGCAGTGTTTTAAACACTGAAGCTTTCTTT. V usage is TRBV2 and J usage is TRBJ1-1; D ambiguous. V was cut by 4 bases and J by 2 bases, with 5 bases left in between. The CDR3 contains 12 residues. CDR1 SNHLY and CDR2 FYNNEI come from the germline V gene.